The T cell receptor (beta chain) described here comes from a study of blood T cell repertoires in COVID-19. Background on the study: Nucleic acid was either cDNA or gDNA, and it came from T cells, B-cell-depleted T cells, or PBMCs.

Assay: immunoSEQ multiplex PCR; the TCRdb copy retains only in-frame clones and omits some. Counted here are about 140,000 clones, roughly 85% occurring once; the ten biggest clones make up 5%. The CDR3 consists of 13 residues. With 0 bases removed from V and 6 bases from J, the gap between germline ends came to 8 bases. Germline CDR1 ENHRY, CDR2 SYGVKD. The TCR originated in a human donor in a cohort sampled during active COVID-19. The chain employs TRBV10-3 and TRBJ1-1; D is possibly TRBD1 (6 bases). What was sequenced was peripheral blood. CDR3 nucleotides: TGTGCCATCAGTGAGTCGGGGGCTCCTGAAGCTTTCTTT. It is translated as CAISESGAPEAFF.